This T cell receptor beta chain derives from a study of blood T cell repertoires in COVID-19. Study at large: T cells, B-cell-depleted T cells, or PBMCs provided the cDNA or gDNA that served as material.

Per the original methods: Reference gene primer amplification gave nucleated cell count estimates. Sequenced by immunoSEQ multiplex PCR; TCRdb stores in-frame clones only, minus some. V, J and clone size reflect that table, while D and trimming were determined from the DNA. The repertoire holds under 250,000 clones, with more than 65% as singletons. CDR3 length: 14 residues. Trimming at V came to 7 bases and at J to 7 bases, leaving 11 bases not matched to a gene. The germline V gene has CDR1 MNHNY and CDR2 SVGAGI (reference sequence). This chain uses TRBV6-6 with TRBJ2-5; 8 bases agree with TRBD2. Sequenced sample: peripheral blood. The source of this sequence is a man aged 50 to 59 with active or convalescent COVID-19. Written as DNA, the CDR3 is TGTGCCAGCACCCTACTAGCGGCCCCTAGGACCCAGTACTTC. Protein product: CASTLLAAPRTQYF.